This T cell receptor beta chain was sequenced during a study of read filtering for tumor transcriptome and immune sequencing. Looking at the study overall: R-ISS stage counts were 8 or 9 for I, about 15 for II, 7 for III. Per sample, TCR-region reads ranged about 3.5 to 11 million by IR-seq, roughly 80 to 1,300 by RNA-seq.

This library used approximately 370 ng RNA and molecular barcoded adaptors spanning alpha/delta and beta/gamma chains. TCRdb processed the reads anew with MiXCR; each CDR3 protein has one entry. The sample records some 140,000 distinct CDR3 sequences, 13% being singletons. This clonotype turned up a few times. CDR1 is DFQATT, CDR2 SNEGSKA, per germline (reference sequence). CDR3 length: 15 amino acids. J gave up 3 bases and V 3 bases, and 8 bases lay outside the gene matches. Sequencing was carried out using a population of CD138-negative cells sorted from bone marrow. The gene calls are TRBV20-1 and TRBJ2-4; 7 bases match TRBD2. This receptor was identified in a donor over 35 with multiple myeloma. The CDR3: CSASEGGSGKNIQYF. In nucleotides, the CDR3 is TGCAGTGCTAGTGAAGGCGGGAGTGGCAAAAACATTCAGTACTTC.